A selection of T cell receptor beta chains follows, all from one sample in a study of PD-1 blockade in classical Hodgkin lymphoma. Method: immunoSEQ multiplex PCR; TCRdb's copy keeps in-frame clones and lacks some. The sample holds 70,000 or so clones, over 90% seen once. Sequences were obtained from peripheral blood mononuclear cells (PBMCs). The source is a human donor with classical Hodgkin lymphoma. The CDR3 runs from the conserved cysteine through the conserved F or W. The D gene is left open where the match is weak. Rows may omit the clone size; those that give it use once, few, many or a size class.

size: -
V: TRBV7-2
J: TRBJ1-2
D: -
CDR3: CASSLRAGQDYGYTF
DNA: TGTGCCAGCAGCTTAAGGGCAGGGCAGGACTATGGCTACACCTTC

size: -
V: TRBV19
J: TRBJ2-2
D: -
CDR3: CASSMWGGPATGELFF
DNA: TGTGCCAGTAGTATGTGGGGGGGGCCCGCCACCGGGGAGCTGTTTTTT

size: -
V: TRBV15
J: TRBJ2-7
D: TRBD2
CDR3: CATSRGSSGSKRYEQYF
DNA: TGTGCCACCAGCAGAGGTAGTAGCGGGAGTAAAAGGTACGAGCAGTACTTC

size: -
V: TRBV7-2
J: TRBJ2-3
D: -
CDR3: CASRVRSGLTDTQYF
DNA: TGTGCCAGCAGGGTTCGGTCGGGCCTCACAGATACGCAGTATTTT

size: few
V: TRBV25-1
J: TRBJ2-5
D: -
CDR3: CASSAWGTGNRETQYF
DNA: TGTGCCAGCAGTGCCTGGGGAACAGGGAACCGGGAGACCCAGTACTTC

size: -
V: TRBV5-5
J: TRBJ2-4
D: -
CDR3: CASSLRGLNIQYF
DNA: TGTGCCAGCAGCTTGCGGGGACTGAACATTCAGTACTTC

size: -
V: TRBV5-1
J: TRBJ1-3
D: TRBD1
CDR3: CASSLGQADTIYF
DNA: TGCGCCAGCAGCTTAGGACAGGCGGACACCATATATTTT

size: -
V: TRBV29-1
J: TRBJ2-7
D: -
CDR3: CSVEGGGRVQYF
DNA: TGCAGCGTTGAAGGAGGAGGGCGGGTGCAGTACTTC

size: -
V: TRBV5-1
J: TRBJ2-2
D: TRBD2
CDR3: CASSPGEGTGELFF
DNA: TGCGCCAGCAGCCCCGGGGAGGGCACCGGGGAGCTGTTTTTT

size: once
V: TRBV5-1
J: TRBJ2-2
D: TRBD2
CDR3: CASSSVAGGTGELFF
DNA: TGCGCCAGCAGCTCTGTAGCGGGAGGCACCGGGGAGCTGTTTTTT

size: -
V: TRBV4-2
J: TRBJ1-1
D: -
CDR3: CASSQEGSVNTEAFF
DNA: TGTGCCAGCAGCCAAGAGGGGTCGGTGAACACTGAAGCTTTCTTT

size: -
V: TRBV6-6
J: TRBJ1-1
D: -
CDR3: CASKNRQSTEAFF
DNA: TGTGCCAGCAAAAATAGACAGAGCACTGAAGCTTTCTTT

size: -
V: TRBV10-2
J: TRBJ1-2
D: TRBD1
CDR3: CATDRGFYGYTF
DNA: TGCGCCACGGACAGGGGGTTCTATGGCTACACCTTC

size: -
V: TRBV28
J: TRBJ1-1
D: -
CDR3: CASSLVFANTEAFF
DNA: TGTGCCAGCAGTTTAGTCTTCGCGAACACTGAAGCTTTCTTT

size: -
V: TRBV9
J: TRBJ1-4
D: TRBD1
CDR3: CASSPRTGDVEEKLFF
DNA: TGTGCCAGCAGCCCCCGGACAGGGGATGTTGAGGAAAAACTGTTTTTT

size: -
V: TRBV7-7
J: TRBJ2-2
D: -
CDR3: CASSPTTGPGELFF
DNA: TGTGCCAGCAGCCCGACGACTGGGCCCGGGGAGCTGTTTTTT

size: -
V: TRBV12-2
J: TRBJ2-3
D: -
CDR3: CASRSGGHEQYF
DNA: TGTGCAAGTCGCTCCGGGGGACACGAGCAGTATTTT

size: -
V: TRBV2
J: TRBJ2-5
D: -
CDR3: CASSRQLRAREETQYF
DNA: TGTGCCAGCAGTAGACAACTCCGGGCCAGAGAAGAGACCCAGTACTTC

size: -
V: TRBV5-4
J: TRBJ2-5
D: -
CDR3: CASSPRAGSKETQYF
DNA: TGTGCCAGCAGCCCGAGGGCAGGGAGTAAGGAGACCCAGTACTTC

size: -
V: TRBV7-2
J: TRBJ2-7
D: -
CDR3: CASSLQEGAAYEQYF
DNA: TGTGCCAGCAGCTTACAAGAAGGGGCCGCCTACGAGCAGTACTTC

size: -
V: TRBV5-1
J: TRBJ1-1
D: -
CDR3: CASSLTGNTEAFF
DNA: TGCGCCAGCAGCTTGACGGGGAACACTGAAGCTTTCTTT

size: -
V: TRBV5-4
J: TRBJ2-5
D: -
CDR3: CASSLDGGGGETQYF
DNA: TGTGCCAGCAGCTTGGATGGGGGTGGGGGAGAGACCCAGTACTTC

size: -
V: TRBV6-5
J: TRBJ1-2
D: -
CDR3: CATRRRHVMWGYTF
DNA: TGTGCCACCCGAAGGCGCCACGTTATGTGGGGCTACACCTTC